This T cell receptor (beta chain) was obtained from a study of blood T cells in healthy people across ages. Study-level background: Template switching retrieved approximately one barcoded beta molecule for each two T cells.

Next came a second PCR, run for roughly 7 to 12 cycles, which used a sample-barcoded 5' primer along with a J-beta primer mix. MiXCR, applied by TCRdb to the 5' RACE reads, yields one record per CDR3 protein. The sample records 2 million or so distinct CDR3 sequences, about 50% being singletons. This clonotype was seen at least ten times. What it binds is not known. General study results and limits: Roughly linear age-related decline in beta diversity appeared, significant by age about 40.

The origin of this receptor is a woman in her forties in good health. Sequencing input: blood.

The CDR3 sequence: CASSPEPRYTYEQYF. In nucleotides, the CDR3 is TGTGCCAGCTCACCAGAGCCTCGTTACACCTACGAGCAGTACTTC. This chain connects TRBV18 to TRBJ2-7; no definite D call. V was cut by 2 bases and J by 2 bases, with 13 bases left in between. CDR3 length equals 15 residues. Germline lookup yields CDR1 KGHSH and CDR2 LQKENI. The full variable domain, rest sourced from reference TRBV18 and TRBJ2-7, is NAGVMQNPRHLVRRRGQEARLRCSPMKGHSHVYWYRQLPEEGLKFMVYLQKENIIDESGMPKERFSAEFPKEGPSILRIQQVVRGDSAAYFCASSPEPRYTYEQYFGPGTRLTVT.